The 31 T cell receptor beta chains listed next were all sequenced from one sample in a study of blood T cell repertoires in COVID-19. The method was immunoSEQ multiplex PCR; TCRdb's version includes in-frame clones alone and lacks a portion of them. This sample carries about 370,000 clones, around 89% of them seen once, and the ten largest clones take 2.5% to 3.5%. The sequencing input was peripheral blood. Every receptor here comes from a woman in her twenties or thirties with COVID-19, enrolled during active disease.

This clone was seen more than once but under ten times. The CDR3 reads CASSATGVSEKLFF. CDR3 coding DNA: TGTGCCAGCAGCGCCACAGGGGTGAGTGAAAAACTGTTTTTT. The V call is TRBV13, the J call TRBJ1-4; 7 bases match TRBD1. The CDR3 consists of 14 residues. The ends lost 5 bases at V and 7 bases at J; junction bases unmatched: 7. The V gene's germline CDR1 is PRHDT and CDR2 FYEKMQ (reference sequence).

This rearrangement joins TRBV27 to TRBJ2-1; D unclear. The V gene's germline CDR1 is MNHEY and CDR2 SMNVEV (reference sequence). The CDR3 totals 12 residues. With 3 bases removed from V and 4 bases from J, the gap between germline ends came to 4 bases. The CDR3 DNA is TGTGCCAGCAGTTTGCGATACAATGAGCAGTTCTTC. Protein sequence: CASSLRYNEQFF.

A remark on this clone: At one end, the junction sequence differs from germline, possibly due to a read error. This chain connects TRBV7-7 to TRBJ2-5, with D maybe TRBD2 (6 bases). Germline V lookup: CDR1 SSHAT, CDR2 FNYEAQ (reference sequence). This CDR3 spans 13 amino acids. In DNA form, the CDR3 reads TGTGCTAGCAGCCCGGGGGACCAAGAGACCCAGTACTTC. This encodes CASSPGDQETQYF. Variable domain in full (rest from reference TRBV7-7 and TRBJ2-5): GAGVSQSPRYKVTKRGQDVTLRCDPISSHATLYWYQQALGQGPEFLTYFNYEAQPDKSGLPSDRFSAERPEGSISTLTIQRTEQRDSAMYRCASSPGDQETQYFGPGTRLLVL.

The chain uses TRBV28 and TRBJ1-2; 7 bases are shared with TRBD1. Germline CDR1 reads MDHEN; CDR2 reads SYDVKM. There are 16 residues in the CDR3. With 2 bases clipped from V and 4 bases from J, the junction kept 10 bases outside the gene matches. The CDR3 region has the DNA TGTGCCAGCAGTTTACTTGAGGACAGGTGGGCCTATGGCTACACCTTC. Translated, it gives CASSLLEDRWAYGYTF.

This sequence joins TRBV5-8 and TRBJ1-5; 10 bases agree with TRBD1. The germline gives CDR1 SGHTS, CDR2 YDEGEE. V lost 4 bases to trimming and J lost 0 bases; unmatched junction nucleotides: 10. The CDR3 has 18 amino acids. The CDR3 nucleotides are TGTGCCAGCAGCCTATTCGGACAGGGGGATTATAGCAATCAGCCCCAGCATTTT. This encodes CASSLFGQGDYSNQPQHF.

The V and J genes are TRBV28 and TRBJ1-2; 11 positions match TRBD1. This CDR3 has 13 amino acids. Germline values: CDR1 MDHEN, CDR2 SYDVKM. Trimming removed 7 bases from V and 5 bases from J; junction bases left unmatched: 3. For the CDR3, the DNA is TGTGCCAGCATGGACAGGGGGCGATATGGCTACACCTTC. The encoded protein is CASMDRGRYGYTF.

The rearrangement links TRBV29-1 to TRBJ2-2, with a tentative D call TRBD2 (5 bases). Germline lookup yields CDR1 SQVTM and CDR2 ANQGSEA. Trimming took 4 bases from V and 4 from J, leaving 13 bases between them. The CDR3 extends over 14 amino acids. The DNA for the CDR3 is TGCAGCGTTGTTCTGGGTCGGGGCACCGGGGAGCTGTTTTTT. Protein product: CSVVLGRGTGELFF.

The rearrangement links TRBV7-9 to TRBJ1-2; no reliable D call. V was shortened by 1 base and J by 8 bases, with 8 bases between the two germline ends. The CDR3 contains 12 residues. Per the germline V gene, CDR1 is SEHNR and CDR2 is FQNEAQ (reference sequence). The CDR3 region has the DNA TGTGCCAGCAGCTTAGGTCCAGGCGGCTACACCTTC. Translation: CASSLGPGGYTF.

The CDR3 DNA sequence: TGTGCCAGCACTGCAGGGAACACCGGGGAGCTGTTTTTT. Protein sequence: CASTAGNTGELFF. The J gene is TRBJ2-2, the V gene TRBV9; the D is unclear. The germline V and J ends were trimmed by 6 bases and 1 base, with 7 bases remaining between them. The CDR3 covers 13 residues. CDR1 is SGDLS, CDR2 YYNGEE, per germline.

This rearrangement joins TRBV11-3 to TRBJ2-1, with D tentatively TRBD1 (6 bases). V was shortened by 5 bases and J by 10 bases, with 12 bases between the two germline ends. The germline CDR1 and CDR2 sequences are SGHNT and YENEEA. CDR3 size: 12 residues. For the CDR3, the DNA is TGTGCCAGCAGCCTGACAGGTTCCGAGCAGTTCTTC. It specifies CASSLTGSEQFF.

The chain links TRBV2 to TRBJ2-7, with 10 nucleotides matching TRBD1. The CDR3 runs 14 residues. V lost 1 base to trimming and J lost 11 bases; unmatched junction nucleotides: 8. Germline CDR1 reads SNHLY; CDR2 reads FYNNEI. DNA of the CDR3: TGTGCCAGCAGTGAAGAGCGACAGGGGGCAAGGGAGTACTTC. As protein: CASSEERQGAREYF.

The rearrangement uses TRBV10-3 and TRBJ2-2, with TRBD2 identical over 8 bases. Per germline, CDR1 ENHRY and CDR2 SYGVKD. Trimming at V came to 5 bases and at J to 5 bases, leaving 10 bases not matched to a gene. The CDR3 consists of 16 residues. The CDR3: CAISRPGTSLTGELFF. The CDR3 DNA follows: TGTGCCATCAGTCGTCCCGGGACTAGTTTGACCGGGGAGCTGTTTTTT.

This chain connects TRBV4-1 to TRBJ1-3; D unresolved. Germline V lookup: CDR1 MGHRA, CDR2 YSYEKL. CDR3 length: 17 amino acids. V dropped 1 base and J dropped 0 bases, with 13 bases sitting between them. The CDR3 is CASSQGRPGSSGNTIYF. In nucleotides, the CDR3 is TGCGCCAGCAGCCAAGGTAGACCTGGGAGCTCTGGAAACACCATATATTTT.

The chain uses TRBV20-1 and TRBJ2-4; a possible D gene is TRBD2 (5 bases). This CDR3 contains 13 residues. The germline V gene encodes CDR1 DFQATT and CDR2 SNEGSKA (reference sequence). The ends were cut back, 4 bases at V and 3 bases at J, with 10 bases in the middle. The DNA of the CDR3 is TGCAGTGCTATTGAGGGAGTCAAAAACATTCAGTACTTC. It is translated as CSAIEGVKNIQYF.

This clone is a singleton in its sample. This chain uses TRBV3-1 (or the pseudogene TRBV3-2) with TRBJ2-7; D possibly corresponds to TRBD1 (5 bases). Trimming left V 5 bases short and J 3 bases short, with 26 bases between. The CDR3 runs to 18 residues. Germline CDR1 is LGHDT and CDR2 is YNNKEL (reference sequence). CDR3 residues: CASSWGSPGRARNYEQYF. DNA of the CDR3: TGTGCCAGCAGCTGGGGTTCGCCAGGGCGTGCTCGTAACTACGAGCAGTACTTC.

In its sample, this clone was seen a few times. The rearrangement uses TRBV7-9 and TRBJ1-2; 8 positions agree with TRBD1. The germline CDR1 and CDR2 sequences are SEHNR and FQNEAQ (reference sequence). The length of the CDR3 is 14 residues. With V trimmed by 7 bases and J by 7 bases, 11 bases remained unmatched. CDR3 sequence: CASTFLQGAGGYTF. CDR3 bases: TGTGCCAGCACCTTCCTCCAGGGGGCAGGTGGCTACACCTTC.

The rearrangement joins TRBV11-2 to TRBJ2-1; unclear D gene. The CDR3 is made up of 12 amino acids. CDR1 SGHAT and CDR2 FQNNGV come from the germline V gene. The V gene lost 3 bases and the J gene lost 6 bases, with 6 bases spanning the gap. DNA for the CDR3: TGTGCCAGCAGCTTCTCCCCCAATGAGCAGTTCTTC. Its protein product is CASSFSPNEQFF.

The chain employs TRBV2 and TRBJ2-7; 7 bases match TRBD1. The CDR3 has 13 amino acids. The trim removed 4 bases at V and 5 bases at J, leaving 5 bases unmatched. Germline-derived CDR1 and CDR2 are SNHLY and FYNNEI. CDR3 coding DNA: TGTGCCAGCAGTGTCGGGACAGTCAACGAGCAGTACTTC. It specifies CASSVGTVNEQYF. Full variable domain (outside the CDR3, taken from reference TRBV2 and TRBJ2-7): EPEVTQTPSHQVTQMGQEVILRCVPISNHLYFYWYRQILGQKVEFLVSFYNNEISEKSEIFDDQFSVERPDGSNFTLKIRSTKLEDSAMYFCASSVGTVNEQYFGPGTRLTVT.

The chain joins TRBV19 to TRBJ2-5; 13 bases match TRBD2. This CDR3 region has 16 residues. Germline V gives CDR1 LNHDA, CDR2 SQIVND (reference sequence). The ends lost 5 bases at V and 3 bases at J; junction bases unmatched: 6. The CDR3 sequence is CASSETGTSGEETQYF. CDR3 sequence (DNA): TGTGCCAGTAGTGAAACCGGGACTAGCGGGGAAGAGACCCAGTACTTC.

This clone was recorded only once. The V call is TRBV10-1, the J call TRBJ2-2; D is ambiguous. Germline CDR1 WNHNN, CDR2 SYGVQD (reference sequence). V lost 3 bases, J lost 4 bases, and 9 bases lay in between. This CDR3 contains 14 residues. The CDR3 loop reads CASSDPKLTGELFF. The CDR3, as DNA: TGCGCCAGCAGTGATCCAAAGCTCACCGGGGAGCTGTTTTTT.

The chain joins TRBV6-5 to TRBJ1-2, with 7 bases fitting TRBD1. The CDR3 consists of 12 residues. With V trimmed by 8 bases and J by 4 bases, 4 bases remained unmatched. From germline, CDR1 is MNHEY and CDR2 SVGAGI. The CDR3 region has the DNA TGTGCCAGCGGAGGGGGCCCCTATGGCTACACCTTC. Residues: CASGGGPYGYTF.

The genes are TRBV6-5 and TRBJ1-1; D is possibly TRBD1 (6 bases). Germline CDR1 MNHEY, CDR2 SVGAGI. The CDR3 runs to 15 residues. V was cut by 4 bases and J by 3 bases, with 15 bases left in between. CDR3 loop: CASSSRAAGDTEAFF. The CDR3 coding sequence is TGTGCCAGCAGTTCCAGGGCGGCAGGGGACACTGAAGCTTTCTTT.

This chain uses TRBV7-2 with TRBJ1-1, with 7 positions matching TRBD1. CDR1 SGHTA and CDR2 FQGNSA come from the germline V gene. V lost 0 bases to trimming and J lost 4 bases; unmatched junction nucleotides: 2. This CDR3 has 14 amino acids. CDR3 nucleotides: TGTGCCAGCAGCTTAGCGCGGGACAGCACTGAAGCTTTCTTT. Its protein is CASSLARDSTEAFF.

V is TRBV4-2 and J is TRBJ2-6; maybe TRBD2 (5 bases). The CDR3 runs to 17 residues. V was clipped by 5 bases and J by 2 bases, with 16 bases between them. The germline V gene encodes CDR1 LGHNA and CDR2 YNFKEQ. The CDR3 region has the DNA TGTGCCAGCAGCGATGCGACGGGGAACCCTGGGGCCAACGTCCTGACTTTC. Amino acids: CASSDATGNPGANVLTF.

The V call is TRBV7-2, the J call TRBJ1-5; possible D gene TRBD1, 5 bases. Trimming left V 1 base short and J 2 bases short, with 12 bases between. The length of the CDR3 is 16 residues. The V gene's germline CDR1 is SGHTA and CDR2 FQGNSA. The CDR3 region is CASSLVGRGGNQPQHF. CDR3 DNA: TGTGCCAGCAGCTTAGTGGGGAGGGGAGGCAATCAGCCCCAGCATTTT.

The chain couples TRBV27 to TRBJ1-5; D might be TRBD1 (5 bases). V gave up 8 bases and J gave up 6 bases, with 23 bases separating them. Germline CDR1 is MNHEY and CDR2 is SMNVEV (reference sequence). This CDR3 spans 16 amino acids. The CDR3 nucleotides read TGTGCCAGCCGAGCGGGTGGACGGAGGGGCGGTCAGCCCCAGCATTTT. It is translated as CASRAGGRRGGQPQHF.

V is TRBV19 and J is TRBJ2-2; D perhaps matches TRBD2 (6 bases). This CDR3 is built from 16 residues. Germline loops: CDR1 LNHDA, CDR2 SQIVND (reference sequence). V dropped 9 bases and J dropped 1 base, with 18 bases sitting between them. CDR3 in DNA: TGTGCCAGCATCCGGCGGGGTAGCGGGAACACCGGGGAGCTGTTTTTT. Translated, it gives CASIRRGSGNTGELFF. Full variable domain (missing parts from reference TRBV19 and TRBJ2-2): DGGITQSPKYLFRKEGQNVTLSCEQNLNHDAMYWYRQDPGQGLRLIYYSQIVNDFQKGDIAEGYSVSREKKESFPLTVTSAQKNPTAFYLCASIRRGSGNTGELFFGEGSRLTVL.

The chain uses TRBV7-9 and TRBJ2-3; D might be TRBD1 (5 bases). V lost 4 bases and J lost 1, with 15 bases in between. The CDR3 contains 16 residues. Germline V CDR1 and CDR2: SEHNR, FQNEAQ (reference sequence). CDR3 loop: CASSSPVVGGTDTQYF. CDR3 bases: TGTGCCAGCAGCTCTCCAGTTGTAGGGGGCACAGATACGCAGTATTTT.

In its sample, this clone was seen a few times. The V gene is TRBV7-9, the J gene TRBJ2-7, with 7 positions matching TRBD1. This CDR3 is 13 amino acids long. V shed 5 bases and J 7 bases; nucleotides not matched to a gene: 8. Germline V gene lookup returns CDR1 SEHNR and CDR2 FQNEAQ (reference sequence). The CDR3 spells CASSRGQTDEQYV. The CDR3 DNA reads TGTGCCAGCAGCAGGGGGCAGACAGATGAGCAGTACGTC.

The chain links TRBV9 to TRBJ2-5, with D perhaps TRBD1 (6 bases). The CDR3 runs to 14 residues. Germline loops: CDR1 SGDLS, CDR2 YYNGEE. V lost 2 bases to trimming and J lost 2 bases, with 10 bases between them. CDR3 loop: CASSVSGAQETQYF. The CDR3 bases are TGTGCCAGCAGCGTCTCAGGGGCTCAAGAGACCCAGTACTTC.

The chain is built from TRBV5-1 and TRBJ2-5; 9 positions agree with TRBD1. The CDR3 runs to 15 residues. V lost 4 bases, J lost 4 bases, and 8 bases stayed unmatched. Germline-derived CDR1 and CDR2 are SGHRS and YFSETQ. CDR3 in amino acids: CASSPDRGGAETQYF. CDR3 nucleotide sequence: TGCGCCAGCAGCCCCGACAGGGGGGGAGCAGAGACCCAGTACTTC.